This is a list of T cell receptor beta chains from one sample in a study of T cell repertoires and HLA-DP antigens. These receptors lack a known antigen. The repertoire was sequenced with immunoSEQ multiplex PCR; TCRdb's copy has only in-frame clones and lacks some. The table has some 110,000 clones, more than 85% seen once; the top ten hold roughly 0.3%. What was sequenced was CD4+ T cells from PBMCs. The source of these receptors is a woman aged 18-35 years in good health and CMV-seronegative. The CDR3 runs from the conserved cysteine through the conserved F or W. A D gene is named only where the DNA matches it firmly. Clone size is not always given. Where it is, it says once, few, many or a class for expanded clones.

CDR3aa: CASSPGDRGRAGELFF
CDR3nt: TGTGCCAGCTCACCAGGGGACAGGGGAAGAGCCGGGGAGCTGTTTTTT
abundance: NA
d_gene: TRBD1
j_gene: TRBJ2-2
v_gene: TRBV18

CDR3aa: CASSPRWTSGSQETQYF
CDR3nt: TGTGCCAGCAGCCCACGTTGGACTAGCGGGAGCCAAGAGACCCAGTACTTC
abundance: NA
d_gene: TRBD2
j_gene: TRBJ2-5
v_gene: TRBV7-6

CDR3aa: CASSPDRNYGYTF
CDR3nt: TGTGCCAGCTCACCTGACAGGAACTATGGCTACACCTTC
abundance: few
d_gene: NA
j_gene: TRBJ1-2
v_gene: TRBV18

CDR3aa: CASSLSGAEKLFF
CDR3nt: TGTGCCAGCAGCTTATCAGGGGCTGAAAAACTGTTTTTT
abundance: NA
d_gene: NA
j_gene: TRBJ1-4
v_gene: TRBV7-9

CDR3aa: CASSLRLQGVDSPLHF
CDR3nt: TGTGCCAGCAGCCTTAGATTACAGGGGGTGGATTCACCCCTCCACTTT
abundance: NA
d_gene: TRBD1
j_gene: TRBJ1-6
v_gene: TRBV5-5

CDR3aa: CASSPVSSGVNTGELFF
CDR3nt: TGTGCCAGCTCACCAGTTTCTAGCGGGGTAAACACCGGGGAGCTGTTTTTT
abundance: once
d_gene: TRBD2
j_gene: TRBJ2-2
v_gene: TRBV18

CDR3aa: CASSSRDPDNYNEQFF
CDR3nt: TGTGCCAGCAGTTCCCGGGACCCGGACAACTACAATGAGCAGTTCTTC
abundance: NA
d_gene: NA
j_gene: TRBJ2-1
v_gene: TRBV28

CDR3aa: CASSEQRIYNSPLHF
CDR3nt: TGTGCCAGCAGTGAGCAACGGATCTATAATTCACCCCTCCACTTT
abundance: once
d_gene: NA
j_gene: TRBJ1-6
v_gene: TRBV6-1

CDR3aa: CASSLAPGHPQKFF
CDR3nt: TGCGCCAGCAGCTTGGCTCCCGGCCACCCGCAGAAGTTTTTT
abundance: NA
d_gene: NA
j_gene: TRBJ1-4
v_gene: TRBV5-1

CDR3aa: CASSLGPANEQFF
CDR3nt: TGTGCCAGCAGCCTGGGGCCAGCCAATGAGCAGTTCTTC
abundance: NA
d_gene: NA
j_gene: TRBJ2-1
v_gene: TRBV7-2

CDR3aa: CASSIRGNQPQHF
CDR3nt: TGTGCCAGTAGTATCAGGGGCAATCAGCCCCAGCATTTT
abundance: NA
d_gene: NA
j_gene: TRBJ1-5
v_gene: TRBV19

CDR3aa: CASSSPGMRTEAFF
CDR3nt: TGTGCCAGCAGTTCCCCAGGGATGAGGACTGAAGCTTTCTTT
abundance: NA
d_gene: NA
j_gene: TRBJ1-1
v_gene: TRBV28

CDR3aa: CASSLGQHTSTDTQYF
CDR3nt: TGCGCCAGCAGCTTGGGACAGCATACTAGCACAGATACGCAGTATTTT
abundance: NA
d_gene: NA
j_gene: TRBJ2-3
v_gene: TRBV5-1

CDR3aa: CAVRAGLGYGYTF
CDR3nt: TGTGCCGTCCGTGCGGGCCTGGGGTATGGCTACACCTTC
abundance: NA
d_gene: NA
j_gene: TRBJ1-2
v_gene: TRBV6-5

CDR3aa: CATSRGGNGNEQFF
CDR3nt: TGTGCCACCAGCAGAGGAGGGAATGGCAATGAGCAGTTCTTC
abundance: NA
d_gene: NA
j_gene: TRBJ2-1
v_gene: TRBV15

CDR3aa: CASSLGTEVAEAFF
CDR3nt: TGTGCCAGCAGCCTAGGGACCGAAGTCGCTGAAGCTTTCTTT
abundance: NA
d_gene: NA
j_gene: TRBJ1-1
v_gene: TRBV7-2

CDR3aa: CASSPRGAGPFNEQFF
CDR3nt: TGTGCCAGCAGCCCTCGGGGAGCGGGGCCCTTCAATGAGCAGTTCTTC
abundance: NA
d_gene: TRBD2
j_gene: TRBJ2-1
v_gene: TRBV7-3

CDR3aa: CASSLWDRLNTEAFF
CDR3nt: TGTGCCAGCAGTTTATGGGACAGATTGAACACTGAAGCTTTCTTT
abundance: once
d_gene: NA
j_gene: TRBJ1-1
v_gene: TRBV28

CDR3aa: CASSDGGRPGDEQFF
CDR3nt: TGTGCCAGCAGTGATGGCGGGAGGCCGGGGGATGAGCAGTTCTTC
abundance: NA
d_gene: TRBD2
j_gene: TRBJ2-1
v_gene: TRBV6-4

CDR3aa: CASSQGTSPASQETQYF
CDR3nt: TGCGCCAGCAGCCAGGGAACTAGCCCAGCCAGTCAAGAGACCCAGTACTTC
abundance: NA
d_gene: NA
j_gene: TRBJ2-5
v_gene: TRBV4-3